Ten or more counts support the clone carrying this TCR beta chain. The antigen remains unidentified. This specimen comes from a study of identical twins. Study outcomes and limitations: Within beta out-of-frame sequences, the excess sharing observed between twins was weaker. Partly confounded zero-insertion analyses could result from invariant MAIT and iNKT cells.

The germline gives CDR1 LGHNA, CDR2 YNFKEQ. V dropped 0 bases and J dropped 3 bases, with 15 bases sitting between them. The length of the CDR3 is 16 residues. In TCRdb, the 5' RACE reads were re-called with MiXCR into one record per CDR3 protein. The profile shows around 1.7 million distinct CDR3 sequences, roughly 35% of them singletons. The sequence came from a newborn girl in good health. This chain connects TRBV4-2 to TRBJ2-7; D not certain. Sequencing was carried out using cord blood. The CDR3 nucleotides read TGTGCCAGCAGCCAAGATATTAGTCCGGGCTACTACGAGCAGTACTTC. It encodes CASSQDISPGYYEQYF.